The clone carrying this T cell receptor beta chain has more than one count but fewer than ten. Its cognate antigen is unknown. The germline gives CDR1 ENHRY, CDR2 SYGVKD. Trimming removed 3 bases from V and 0 bases from J, with 3 bases in between. The CDR3 is 12 residues long. These data are taken from a study of cytomegalovirus exposure and HLA in healthy donors. Study in general: Approximately 190 million T cells yielded some 120 million unique TCR beta sequences in earlier analysis. Study-wide points: In a later analysis, at a false discovery rate of 0.05, about 17,000 TCR beta sequences matched HLA alleles.

Healthy bone marrow donors supplied every sample. The study sampled nominally healthy donors, though unrecorded immune exposures were likely. The PCR used 60 Vbeta and 13 Jbeta primers. TCRdb's table, derived via immunoSEQ multiplex PCR, lists solely in-frame clones and lacks some. The table shows around 90,000 clones, with over 60% occurring only once. The genes are TRBV10-3 and TRBJ2-7, with D unresolved. The origin of this receptor is a boy aged 5 to 17 in good health and CMV-seropositive. The sample taken for sequencing was PBMCs. The CDR3 DNA reads as TGTGCCATCAGTGACTACTCCTACGAGCAGTACTTC. Translated, it gives CAISDYSYEQYF.